This T cell receptor (beta chain) is drawn from a study of T cells after yellow fever vaccination. Germline V gives CDR1 SGHTA, CDR2 FQGTGA. The CDR3 extends over 15 amino acids. Trimming pared 5 bases from V and 4 bases from J, leaving 16 bases between. TCRdb used MiXCR to reprocess the 5' RACE reads, holding one entry per CDR3 protein. The table lists around 320,000 distinct CDR3 sequences, 3.5% to 4.5% of them singletons. This clonotype was counted ten times or more. V and J are TRBV7-3 and TRBJ2-3; D not resolved. The sequenced sample was PBMCs, obtained 15 days after the yellow fever booster vaccination. The TCR was taken from a young man who received the YFV17D yellow fever vaccine. CDR3 DNA: TGTGCCAGCAGCCCTGGTGTGGTAAGGCCAGATACGCAGTATTTT. Amino acids: CASSPGVVRPDTQYF.